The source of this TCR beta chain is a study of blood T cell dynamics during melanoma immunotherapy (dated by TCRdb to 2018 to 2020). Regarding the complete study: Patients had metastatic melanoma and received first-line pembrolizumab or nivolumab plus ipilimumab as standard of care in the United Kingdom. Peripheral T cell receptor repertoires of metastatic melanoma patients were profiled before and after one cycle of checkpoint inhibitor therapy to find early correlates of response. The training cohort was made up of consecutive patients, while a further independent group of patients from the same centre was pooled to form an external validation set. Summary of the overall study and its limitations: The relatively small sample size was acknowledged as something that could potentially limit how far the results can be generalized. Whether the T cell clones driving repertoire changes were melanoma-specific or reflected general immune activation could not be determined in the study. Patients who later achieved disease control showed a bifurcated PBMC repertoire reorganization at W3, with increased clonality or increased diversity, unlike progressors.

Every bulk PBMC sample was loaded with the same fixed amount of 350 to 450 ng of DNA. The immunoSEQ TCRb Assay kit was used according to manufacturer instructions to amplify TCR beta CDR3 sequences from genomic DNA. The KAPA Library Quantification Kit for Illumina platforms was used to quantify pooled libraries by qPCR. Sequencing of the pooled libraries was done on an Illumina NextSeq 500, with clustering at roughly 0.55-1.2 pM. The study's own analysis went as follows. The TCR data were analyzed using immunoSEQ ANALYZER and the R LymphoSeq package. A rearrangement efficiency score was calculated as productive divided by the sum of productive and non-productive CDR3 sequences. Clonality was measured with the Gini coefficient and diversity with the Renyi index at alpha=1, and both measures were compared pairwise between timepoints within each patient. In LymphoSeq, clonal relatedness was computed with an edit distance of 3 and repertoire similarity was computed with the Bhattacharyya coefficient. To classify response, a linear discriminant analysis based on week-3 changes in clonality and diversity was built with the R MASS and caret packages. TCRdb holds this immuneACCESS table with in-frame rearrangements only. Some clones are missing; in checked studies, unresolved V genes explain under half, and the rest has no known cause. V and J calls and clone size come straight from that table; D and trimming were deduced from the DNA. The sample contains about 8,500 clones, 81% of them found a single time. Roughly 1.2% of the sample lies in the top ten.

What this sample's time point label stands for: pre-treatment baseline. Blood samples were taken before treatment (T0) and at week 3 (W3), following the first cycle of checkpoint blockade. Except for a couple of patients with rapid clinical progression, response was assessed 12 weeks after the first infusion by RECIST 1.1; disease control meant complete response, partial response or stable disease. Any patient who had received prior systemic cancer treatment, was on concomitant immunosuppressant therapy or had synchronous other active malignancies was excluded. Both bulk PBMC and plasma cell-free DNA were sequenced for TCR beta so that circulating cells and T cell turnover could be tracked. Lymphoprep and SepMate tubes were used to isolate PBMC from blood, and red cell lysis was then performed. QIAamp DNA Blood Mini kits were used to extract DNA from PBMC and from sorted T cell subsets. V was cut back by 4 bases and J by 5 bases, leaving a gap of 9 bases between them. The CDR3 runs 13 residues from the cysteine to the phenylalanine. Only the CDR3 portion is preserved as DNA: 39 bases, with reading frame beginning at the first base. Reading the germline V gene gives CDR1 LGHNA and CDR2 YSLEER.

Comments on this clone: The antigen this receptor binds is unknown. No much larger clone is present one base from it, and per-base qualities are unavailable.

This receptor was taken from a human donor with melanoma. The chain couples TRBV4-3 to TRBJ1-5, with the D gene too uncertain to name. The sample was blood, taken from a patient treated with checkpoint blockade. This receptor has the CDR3 CASSLYKDQPQHF. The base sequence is TGCGCCAGCAGCCTTTACAAGGATCAGCCCCAGCATTTT.